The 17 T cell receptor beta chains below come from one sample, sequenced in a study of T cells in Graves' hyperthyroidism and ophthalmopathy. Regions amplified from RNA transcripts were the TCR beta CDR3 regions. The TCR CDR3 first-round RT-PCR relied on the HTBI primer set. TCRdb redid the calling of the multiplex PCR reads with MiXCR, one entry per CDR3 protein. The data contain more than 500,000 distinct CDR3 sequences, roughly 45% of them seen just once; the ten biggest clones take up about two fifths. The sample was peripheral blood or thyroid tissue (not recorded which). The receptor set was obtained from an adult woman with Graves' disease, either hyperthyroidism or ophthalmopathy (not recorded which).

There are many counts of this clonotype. The CDR3 sequence: CASSTRTDSPLHF. CDR3 coding DNA: TGTGCCAGCAGCACCCGGACAGATTCACCCCTCCACTTT. V is TRBV7-8 and J is TRBJ1-6; D is perhaps TRBD1 (6 bases). The CDR3 contains 13 residues. The V end lost 5 bases, the J end lost 8 bases, and 10 bases lay between the germline ends. Germline V gene sequence: CDR1 SGHVS, CDR2 FQNEAQ.

CDR3 protein: CASSFSSVMNTEAFF. The CDR3 coding sequence is TGTGCCAGCAGTTTTAGTTCCGTCATGAACACTGAAGCTTTCTTT. J is TRBJ1-1 and V is TRBV28; D remains ambiguous. Germline CDR1 reads MDHEN; CDR2 reads SYDVKM. The CDR3 is made up of 15 amino acids. V was cut by 3 bases and J by 0 bases, with 11 bases left in between. Using reference TRBV28 and TRBJ1-1 for the parts outside the CDR3, the full variable domain is DVKVTQSSRYLVKRTGEKVFLECVQDMDHENMFWYRQDPGLGLRLIYFSYDVKMKEKGDIPEGYSVSREKKERFSLILESASTNQTSMYLCASSFSSVMNTEAFFGQGTRLTVV.

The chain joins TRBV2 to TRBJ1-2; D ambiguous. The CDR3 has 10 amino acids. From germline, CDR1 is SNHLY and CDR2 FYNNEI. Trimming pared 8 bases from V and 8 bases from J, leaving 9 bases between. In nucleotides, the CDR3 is TGTGCCAGCCGAACAACGGGCTACACCTTC. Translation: CASRTTGYTF.

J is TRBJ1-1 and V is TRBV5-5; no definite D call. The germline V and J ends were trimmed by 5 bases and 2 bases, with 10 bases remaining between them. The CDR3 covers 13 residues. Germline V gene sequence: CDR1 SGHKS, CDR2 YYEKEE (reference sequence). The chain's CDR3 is CASSMFSNTEAFF. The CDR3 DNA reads TGTGCCAGCAGTATGTTCTCCAACACTGAAGCTTTCTTT.

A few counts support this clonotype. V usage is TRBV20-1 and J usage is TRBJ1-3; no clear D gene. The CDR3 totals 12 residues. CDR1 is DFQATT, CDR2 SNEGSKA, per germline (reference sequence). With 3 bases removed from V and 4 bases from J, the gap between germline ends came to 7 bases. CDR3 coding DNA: TGCAGTGCTAGTGGCCAGGGAAACACCATATATTTT. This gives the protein CSASGQGNTIYF.

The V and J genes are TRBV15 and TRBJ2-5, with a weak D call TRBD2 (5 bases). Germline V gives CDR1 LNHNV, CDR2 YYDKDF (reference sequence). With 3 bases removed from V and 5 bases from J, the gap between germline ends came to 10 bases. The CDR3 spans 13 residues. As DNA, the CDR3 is TGTGCCACCAGCAGCGGGGTGGAGGAGACCCAGTACTTC. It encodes CATSSGVEETQYF. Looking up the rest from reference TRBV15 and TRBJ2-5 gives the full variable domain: DAMVIQNPRYQVTQFGKPVTLSCSQTLNHNVMYWYQQKSSQAPKLLFHYYDKDFNNEADTPDNFQSRRPNTSFCFLDIRSPGLGDTAMYLCATSSGVEETQYFGPGTRLLVL.

The CDR3 region has the DNA TGTGCCAGCAGCTCCTGGACTAGCGGGGGCACCTACGAGCAGTACTTC. Amino acids: CASSSWTSGGTYEQYF. V is TRBV7-2 and J is TRBJ2-7; 13 bases agree with TRBD2. The V and J ends lost 4 bases and 2 bases, in that order; junction bases with no gene match: 5. Per germline, CDR1 SGHTA and CDR2 FQGNSA. This CDR3 comprises 16 residues.

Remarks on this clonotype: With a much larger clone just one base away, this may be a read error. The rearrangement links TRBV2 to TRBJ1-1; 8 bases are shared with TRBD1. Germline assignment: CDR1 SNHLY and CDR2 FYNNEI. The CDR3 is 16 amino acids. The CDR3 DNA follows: TGTGCCAGCAGTTATCACGGACAGGGATTGGACACTGAAACTTTCTTT. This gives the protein CASSYHGQGLDTETFF.

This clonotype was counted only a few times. CDR3 bases: TGCGCCAGCAGCCAAGATATAGGGCAGAGGGGATCTGGAAACACCATATATTTT. It codes for CASSQDIGQRGSGNTIYF. The rearrangement uses TRBV4-1 and TRBJ1-3; D might be TRBD1 (5 bases). The CDR3 sequence is 18 residues long. Germline CDR1 MGHRA, CDR2 YSYEKL. The V end lost 0 bases, the J end lost 1 base, and 16 bases lay between the germline ends.

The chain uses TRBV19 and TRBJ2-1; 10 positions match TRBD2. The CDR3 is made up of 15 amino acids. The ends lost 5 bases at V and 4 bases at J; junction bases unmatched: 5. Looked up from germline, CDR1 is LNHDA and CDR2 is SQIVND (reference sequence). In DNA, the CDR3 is TGTGCCAGTAGTGTTATAGCGGGAGGATACAATGAGCAGTTCTTC. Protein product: CASSVIAGGYNEQFF.

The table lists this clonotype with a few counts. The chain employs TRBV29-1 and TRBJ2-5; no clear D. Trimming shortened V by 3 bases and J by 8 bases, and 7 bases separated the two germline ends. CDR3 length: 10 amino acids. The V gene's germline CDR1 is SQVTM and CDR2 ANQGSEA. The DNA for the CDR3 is TGCAGCGTTGACTCAGGTACCCAGTACTTC. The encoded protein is CSVDSGTQYF. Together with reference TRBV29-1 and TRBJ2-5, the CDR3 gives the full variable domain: SAVISQKPSRDICQRGTSLTIQCQVDSQVTMMFWYRQQPGQSLTLIATANQGSEATYESGFVIDKFPISRPNLTFSTLTVSNMSPEDSSIYLCSVDSGTQYFGPGTRLLVL.

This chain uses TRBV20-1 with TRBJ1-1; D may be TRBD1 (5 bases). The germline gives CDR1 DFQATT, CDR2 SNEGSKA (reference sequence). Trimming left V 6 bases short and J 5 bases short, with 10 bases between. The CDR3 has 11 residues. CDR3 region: CSARGATEAFF. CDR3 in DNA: TGCAGTGCCCGAGGGGCAACTGAAGCTTTCTTT.

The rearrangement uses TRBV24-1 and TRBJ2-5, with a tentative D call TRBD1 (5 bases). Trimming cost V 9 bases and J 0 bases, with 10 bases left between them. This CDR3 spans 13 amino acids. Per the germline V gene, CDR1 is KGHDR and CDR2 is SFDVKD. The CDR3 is CATSNRNQETQYF. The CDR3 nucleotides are TGTGCCACCTCGAACAGGAACCAAGAGACCCAGTACTTC.

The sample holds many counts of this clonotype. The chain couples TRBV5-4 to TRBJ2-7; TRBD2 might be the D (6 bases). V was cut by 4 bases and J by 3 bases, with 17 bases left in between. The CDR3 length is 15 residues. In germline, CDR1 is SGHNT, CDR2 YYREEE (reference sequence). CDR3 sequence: CASSLTGDWGYEQYF. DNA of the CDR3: TGTGCCAGCAGCCTAACCGGGGACTGGGGCTACGAGCAGTACTTC.

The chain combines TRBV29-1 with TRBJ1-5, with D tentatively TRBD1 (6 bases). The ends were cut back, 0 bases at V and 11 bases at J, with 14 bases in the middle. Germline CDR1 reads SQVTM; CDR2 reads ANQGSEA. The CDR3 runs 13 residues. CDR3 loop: CSVEDETGKAQHF. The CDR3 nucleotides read TGCAGCGTTGAAGACGAAACAGGGAAGGCCCAGCATTTT.

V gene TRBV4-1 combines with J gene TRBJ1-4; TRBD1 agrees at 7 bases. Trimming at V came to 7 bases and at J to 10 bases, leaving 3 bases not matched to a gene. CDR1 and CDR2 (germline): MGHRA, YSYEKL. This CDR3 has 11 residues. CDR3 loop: CASTPGGKLFF. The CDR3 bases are TGCGCCAGCACCCCAGGGGGAAAACTGTTTTTT.

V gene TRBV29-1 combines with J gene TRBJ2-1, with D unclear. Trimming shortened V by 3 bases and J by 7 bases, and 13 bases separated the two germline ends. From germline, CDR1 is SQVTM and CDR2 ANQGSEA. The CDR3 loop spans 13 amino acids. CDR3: CSVELGIRNEQFF. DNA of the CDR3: TGCAGCGTTGAGTTAGGGATTCGGAATGAGCAGTTCTTC.